This TCR beta chain was identified in a study of T cells expressing NK-cell markers. As regards this clonotype: Its antigen is undetermined.

Study findings and constraints: Dominant NKG2C+ clonotypes in roughly 6 donors made up about 1.0-8% of CD8+ T cells.

Each CDR3 protein gets one entry in TCRdb, which reprocessed the 5' RACE reads and gives no DNA. This repertoire includes some 190,000 distinct CDR3 sequences. The CDR3 consists of 19 residues. Germline loops: CDR1 SGHVS, CDR2 FQNEAQ. The specimen was blood T cells: a sorted CD56 or NKG2C T cell subset, CD4+ or CD8+ T cells, or bulk PBMC T cells (not recorded which). The chain links TRBV7-8 to TRBJ1-4; the D call of TRBD1 rests on TCRdb alone, since no DNA is present to check it. The receptor was derived from a man aged 18-70 years in good health. The CDR3 region is CASSLSYRDTDATNEKLFF. Drawing the rest from reference TRBV7-8 and TRBJ1-4, the complete variable domain is GAGVSQSPRYKVAKRGQDVALRCDPISGHVSLFWYQQALGQGPEFLTYFQNEAQLDKSGLPSDRFFAERPEGSVSTLKIQRTQQEDSAVYLCASSLSYRDTDATNEKLFFGSGTQLSVL.